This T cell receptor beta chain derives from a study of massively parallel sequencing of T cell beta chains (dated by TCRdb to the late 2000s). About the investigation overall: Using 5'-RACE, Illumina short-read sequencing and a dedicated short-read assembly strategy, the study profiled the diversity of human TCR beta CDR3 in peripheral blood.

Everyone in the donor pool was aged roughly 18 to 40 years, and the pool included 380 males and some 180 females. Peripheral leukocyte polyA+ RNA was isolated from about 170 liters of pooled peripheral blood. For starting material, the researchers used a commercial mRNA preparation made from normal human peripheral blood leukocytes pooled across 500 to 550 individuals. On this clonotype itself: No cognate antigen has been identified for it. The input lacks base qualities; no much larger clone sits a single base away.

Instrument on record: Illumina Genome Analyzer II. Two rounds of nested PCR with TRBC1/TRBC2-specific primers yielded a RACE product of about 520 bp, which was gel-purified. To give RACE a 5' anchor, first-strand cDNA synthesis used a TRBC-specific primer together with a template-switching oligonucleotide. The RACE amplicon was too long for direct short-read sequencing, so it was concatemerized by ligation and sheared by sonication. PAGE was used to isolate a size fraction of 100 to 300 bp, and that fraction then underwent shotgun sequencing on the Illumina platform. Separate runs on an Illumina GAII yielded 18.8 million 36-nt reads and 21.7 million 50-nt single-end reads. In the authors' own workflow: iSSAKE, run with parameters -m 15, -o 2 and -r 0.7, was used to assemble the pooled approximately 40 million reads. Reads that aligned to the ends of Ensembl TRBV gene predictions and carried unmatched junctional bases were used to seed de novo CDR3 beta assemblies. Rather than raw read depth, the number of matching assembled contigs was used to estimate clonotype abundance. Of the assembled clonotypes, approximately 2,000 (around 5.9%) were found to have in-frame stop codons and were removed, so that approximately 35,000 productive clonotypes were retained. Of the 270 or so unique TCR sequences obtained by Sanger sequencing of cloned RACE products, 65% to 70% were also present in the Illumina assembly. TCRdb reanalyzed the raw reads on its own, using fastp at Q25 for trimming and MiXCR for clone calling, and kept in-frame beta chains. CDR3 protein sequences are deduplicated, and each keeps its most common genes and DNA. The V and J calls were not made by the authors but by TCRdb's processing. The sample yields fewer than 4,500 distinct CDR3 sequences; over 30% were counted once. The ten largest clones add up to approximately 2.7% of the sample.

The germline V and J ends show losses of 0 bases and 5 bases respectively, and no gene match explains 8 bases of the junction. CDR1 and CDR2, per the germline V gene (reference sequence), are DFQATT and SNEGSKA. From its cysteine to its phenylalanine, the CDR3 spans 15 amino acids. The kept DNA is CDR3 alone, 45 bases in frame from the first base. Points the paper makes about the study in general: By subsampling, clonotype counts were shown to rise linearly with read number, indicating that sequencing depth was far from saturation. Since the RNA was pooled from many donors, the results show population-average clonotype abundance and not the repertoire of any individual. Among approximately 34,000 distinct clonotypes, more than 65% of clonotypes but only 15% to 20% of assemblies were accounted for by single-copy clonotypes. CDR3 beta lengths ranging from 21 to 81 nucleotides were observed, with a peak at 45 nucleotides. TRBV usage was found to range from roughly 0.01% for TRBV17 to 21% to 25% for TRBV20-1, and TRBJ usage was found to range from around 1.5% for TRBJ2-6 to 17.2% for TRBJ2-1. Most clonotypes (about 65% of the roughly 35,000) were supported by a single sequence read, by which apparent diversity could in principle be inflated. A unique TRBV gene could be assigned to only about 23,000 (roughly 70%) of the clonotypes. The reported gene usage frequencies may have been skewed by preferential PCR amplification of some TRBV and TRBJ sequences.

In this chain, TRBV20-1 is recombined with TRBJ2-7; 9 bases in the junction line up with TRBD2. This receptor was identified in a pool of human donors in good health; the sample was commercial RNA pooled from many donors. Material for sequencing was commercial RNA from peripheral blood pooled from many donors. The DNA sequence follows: TGCAGTGCTAGAGACCGGACTAGCGAGTTCCACGAGCAGTACTTC. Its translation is CSARDRTSEFHEQYF.